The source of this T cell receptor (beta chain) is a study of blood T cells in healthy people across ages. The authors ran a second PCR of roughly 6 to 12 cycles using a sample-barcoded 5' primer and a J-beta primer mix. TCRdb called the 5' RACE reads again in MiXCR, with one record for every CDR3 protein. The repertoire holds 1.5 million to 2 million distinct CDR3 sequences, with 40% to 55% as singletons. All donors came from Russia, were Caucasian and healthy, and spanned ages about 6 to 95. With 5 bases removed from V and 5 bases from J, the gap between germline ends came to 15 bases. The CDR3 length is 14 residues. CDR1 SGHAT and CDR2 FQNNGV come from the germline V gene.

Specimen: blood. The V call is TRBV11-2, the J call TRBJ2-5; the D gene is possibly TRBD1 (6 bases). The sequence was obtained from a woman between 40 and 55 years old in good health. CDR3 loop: CASSLDRAFETQYF. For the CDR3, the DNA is TGTGCCAGCAGCCTGGACAGAGCTTTCGAGACCCAGTACTTC.